This T cell receptor beta chain originates from a study of cytomegalovirus exposure and HLA in healthy donors. The CDR3 has 17 amino acids. Regarding this clone: The antigen remains undetermined.

Study outcomes and limitations: In an earlier analysis, productive rearrangement rates for most beta V segments clustered near 87% or 30%.

PCR employed 60 Vbeta and 13 Jbeta primers. The repertoire was sequenced with immunoSEQ multiplex PCR; TCRdb's copy has only in-frame clones and lacks some. In the table there are more than 110,000 clones, roughly 75% of which are singletons. This clonotype was obtained from a man aged 40-55 years in good health and CMV-seropositive. Sequencing used PBMCs. The chain employs TRBV1 and TRBJ1-1; the table's D call of TRBD1 was not tested on the DNA. TRBV1 is shown as a pseudogene. This CDR3 reads CTSSQDLGASMNTEAFF. The CDR3 DNA reads TGCACCAGCAGCCAAGATCTAGGGGCCTCTATGAACACTGAAGCTTTCTTT.